A single sample gave rise to the 27 T cell receptor beta chains below, sequenced in a study of OX40 agonist ivuxolimab in advanced cancers. The assay was immunoSEQ multiplex PCR, and TCRdb's table has in-frame clones only and misses some. The data hold tens of thousands of clones, with 90% to 95% observed a single time. This material consisted of CD4+ or CD8+ T cells sorted from blood, taken in a trial of the OX40 agonist ivuxolimab. The source is an adult with an advanced solid tumor such as melanoma, head and neck, liver or kidney cancer.

The CDR3 DNA reads as TGTGCCAGCAGCTTAGGGGGCACCGGGGAGCTGTTTTTT. Protein sequence: CASSLGGTGELFF. The chain links TRBV7-7 to TRBJ2-2, with no clear D. CDR3 size: 13 residues. Per the germline V gene, CDR1 is SSHAT and CDR2 is FNYEAQ (reference sequence). Trimming took off 1 base at V and 4 bases at J, with 4 bases between the two ends.

The V and J genes are TRBV6-1 and TRBJ1-1, with TRBD1 matching 7 bases. The germline V gene has CDR1 MNHNS and CDR2 SASEGT. This CDR3 has 14 amino acids. Unmatched junction bases numbered 9, after V lost 4 bases and J lost 7 bases. The CDR3 reads CASSVIIRDSEAFF. The DNA for the CDR3 is TGTGCCAGCAGTGTGATTATCCGGGACAGTGAAGCTTTCTTT.

The chain links TRBV5-6 to TRBJ1-1; D unresolved. Germline CDR1 SGHDT, CDR2 YYEEEE. V was cut by 0 bases and J by 13 bases, with 10 bases left in between. The CDR3 has 11 amino acids. The CDR3 DNA follows: TGTGCCAGCAGCTTGGATGGGTCCCATTTCTTT. Its translation: CASSLDGSHFF.

The CDR3 here is CASSWGPENQPQHF. The CDR3 nucleotides are TGTGCCAGCAGTTGGGGGCCGGAGAATCAGCCCCAGCATTTT. V and J are TRBV27 and TRBJ1-5; D may be TRBD1 (6 bases). The CDR3 runs to 14 residues. Germline V gene sequence: CDR1 MNHEY, CDR2 SMNVEV (reference sequence). V was cut by 4 bases and J by 4 bases, with 11 bases left in between.

The chain uses TRBV27 and TRBJ2-2; no clear D gene. The CDR3 has 14 residues. Per germline, CDR1 MNHEY and CDR2 SMNVEV (reference sequence). Trimming shortened V by 7 bases and J by 0 bases, and 9 bases separated the two germline ends. CDR3 loop: CASKLTPNTGELFF. CDR3 bases: TGTGCCAGCAAGCTTACACCGAACACCGGGGAGCTGTTTTTT.

The rearrangement uses TRBV4-1 and TRBJ1-1; TRBD1 matches at 8 bases. With V trimmed by 3 bases and J by 0 bases, 6 bases remained unmatched. The CDR3 spans 16 residues. Germline loops: CDR1 MGHRA, CDR2 YSYEKL. CDR3 in DNA: TGCGCCAGCAGCCAGGCAGGGGGCTATATGAACACTGAAGCTTTCTTT. This codes for CASSQAGGYMNTEAFF.

The chain is built from TRBV28 and TRBJ2-3; D is possibly TRBD1 (5 bases). This CDR3 is 15 amino acids long. The germline CDR1 and CDR2 sequences are MDHEN and SYDVKM. V was clipped by 2 bases and J by 2 bases, with 11 bases between them. DNA of the CDR3: TGTGCCAGCAGTTTACAGGGAAAAACCACAGATACGCAGTATTTT. Translation gives CASSLQGKTTDTQYF.

The gene calls are TRBV5-1 and TRBJ2-1; 9 bases agree with TRBD2. Germline CDR1 is SGHRS and CDR2 is YFSETQ. This CDR3 is 15 amino acids long. J was trimmed by 4 bases and V by 4 bases; bases with no gene match: 6. CDR3 residues: CASSSTSGPYNEQFF. The DNA of the CDR3 is TGCGCCAGCAGCAGTACTAGCGGGCCGTACAATGAGCAGTTCTTC. Variable domain in full (rest from reference TRBV5-1 and TRBJ2-1): KAGVTQTPRYLIKTRGQQVTLSCSPISGHRSVSWYQQTPGQGLQFLFEYFSETQRNKGNFPGRFSGRQFSNSRSEMNVSTLELGDSALYLCASSSTSGPYNEQFFGPGTRLTVL.

V usage is TRBV6-5 and J usage is TRBJ1-1, with D uncertain. This CDR3 contains 13 residues. CDR1 and CDR2 from the germline V gene are MNHEY and SVGAGI. Deletions cut 6 bases from V and 4 bases from J, with 12 bases between. This CDR3 reads CASRPGETTEAFF. The CDR3 bases are TGTGCCAGCAGGCCAGGTGAAACCACTGAAGCTTTCTTT.

This clone appeared a single time. The chain is built from TRBV18 and TRBJ1-2; D unresolved. V lost 2 bases and J 8 bases, leaving 21 bases between the germline ends. The CDR3 has 16 residues. Germline lookup yields CDR1 KGHSH and CDR2 LQKENI. The CDR3 bases are TGTGCCAGCTCACCAGGGAATCGTCCAGGCGGGGAGGGCTACACCTTC. Its translation: CASSPGNRPGGEGYTF.

Note on this clone: The junction does not match germline at one end; this may be a read error. This rearrangement joins TRBV15 to TRBJ1-3; D uncertain. Germline V CDR1 and CDR2: LNHNV, YYDKDF (reference sequence). The CDR3 contains 11 residues. The CDR3 DNA reads TGTGCCACCAGCACGACCGGGCTGACGGATTTT. Translating gives CATSTTGLTDF.

J is TRBJ1-5 and V is TRBV30; TRBD1 matches at 7 bases. This CDR3 comprises 14 residues. V lost 2 bases and J lost 2; bases outside the gene matches: 3. CDR1 is GTSNPN and CDR2 is SVGIG in the germline V gene (reference sequence). The CDR3 DNA is TGTGCCTGGAGTATAGGACAGGGCAATCAGCCCCAGCATTTT. Its translation: CAWSIGQGNQPQHF.

The chain combines TRBV5-4 with TRBJ2-2; D unclear. This CDR3 is 12 amino acids long. V gave up 2 bases and J gave up 4 bases, with 3 bases separating them. The germline V gene has CDR1 SGHNT and CDR2 YYREEE (reference sequence). CDR3 residues: CASSFGTGELFF. CDR3 DNA: TGTGCCAGCAGCTTTGGCACCGGGGAGCTGTTTTTT.

J is TRBJ2-2 and V is TRBV5-1; TRBD2 agrees at 8 bases. V lost 4 bases, J lost 5 bases, and 10 bases stayed unmatched. CDR1 SGHRS and CDR2 YFSETQ come from the germline V gene. The CDR3 runs 16 residues. CDR3 sequence (DNA): TGCGCCAGCAGCACTTCGAGCGGGGGCTCGACCGGGGAGCTGTTTTTT. Amino acids: CASSTSSGGSTGELFF.

The chain links TRBV5-1 to TRBJ1-6; D is unresolved. The CDR3 sequence is 16 residues long. V lost 4 bases, J lost 0 bases, and 11 bases lay in between. CDR1 and CDR2 (germline): SGHRS, YFSETQ. The CDR3 DNA reads TGCGCCAGCAGCGCCCTTTCAAGCTCCTATAATTCACCCCTCCACTTT. Translated, it gives CASSALSSSYNSPLHF.

The chain couples TRBV6-4 to TRBJ2-2, with 10 bases aligning to TRBD1. This CDR3 has 15 residues. Germline assignment: CDR1 MRHNA and CDR2 SNTAGT. Germline trimming cut 6 bases from V and 4 bases from J; bases unmatched to any gene: 5. The CDR3 here is CASSDRDRGTGELFF. The CDR3 bases are TGTGCCAGCAGCGATAGGGACAGGGGCACCGGGGAGCTGTTTTTT.

The chain employs TRBV10-2 and TRBJ2-7, with a tentative D call TRBD2 (5 bases). CDR3 size: 15 residues. Germline V CDR1 and CDR2: WSHSY, SAAADI. Deletions cut 0 bases from V and 5 bases from J, with 14 bases between. In DNA form, the CDR3 reads TGCGCCAGCAGTGAGTCGGCTAGCTTAGGCCACGAGCAGTACTTC. Its translation is CASSESASLGHEQYF.

The CDR3: CASSPRVAGESEQFF. In DNA, the CDR3 is TGTGCCAGCAGCCCCCGGGTAGCGGGAGAGTCTGAGCAGTTCTTC. The chain has TRBV7-3 and TRBJ2-1; 9 bases agree with TRBD2. Trimming took 5 bases from V and 9 from J; bases not matched to a gene: 11. The CDR3 contains 15 residues. Germline V CDR1 and CDR2: SGHTA, FQGTGA.

The chain links TRBV6-5 to TRBJ2-7, with TRBD1 matching 10 bases. V shed 6 bases, J shed 3 bases, and the junction held 8 bases outside the gene matches. Looked up from germline, CDR1 is MNHEY and CDR2 is SVGAGI. This CDR3 has 15 residues. CDR3 sequence reads: CASSPGTGALYEQYF. CDR3 coding DNA: TGTGCCAGCAGCCCCGGGACAGGGGCCCTCTACGAGCAGTACTTC.

DNA of the CDR3: TGTGCCAGCAGCTTGTTGGCTTACAATGAGCAGTTCTTC. Amino acid sequence: CASSLLAYNEQFF. V usage is TRBV5-4 and J usage is TRBJ2-1; D ambiguous. Germline CDR1 is SGHNT and CDR2 is YYREEE (reference sequence). V lost 1 base to trimming and J lost 4 bases, with 6 bases between them. The CDR3 sequence is 13 residues long. Based on the CDR3 plus reference TRBV5-4 and TRBJ2-1, the full variable domain is ETGVTQSPTHLIKTRGQQVTLRCSSQSGHNTVSWYQQALGQGPQFIFQYYREEENGRGNFPPRFSGLQFPNYSSELNVNALELDDSALYLCASSLLAYNEQFFGPGTRLTVL.

In this sample, this clone turned up once. V is TRBV28 and J is TRBJ2-7, with no clear D. The CDR3 has 14 residues. CDR1 and CDR2 from the germline V gene are MDHEN and SYDVKM. V lost 6 bases and J lost 1, with 13 bases in between. DNA of the CDR3: TGTGCCAGCAGCCCCCCAACAGAATCCTACGAGCAGTACTTC. Its protein product is CASSPPTESYEQYF.

V gene TRBV30 combines with J gene TRBJ2-7; 13 positions agree with TRBD2. V was pared by 3 bases and J by 8 bases, with 10 bases of the junction left unmatched. This CDR3 is built from 15 residues. CDR1 and CDR2 (germline): GTSNPN, SVGIG (reference sequence). The chain's CDR3 is CAWSPGLAGLPKQYF. The CDR3 region has the DNA TGTGCCTGGAGCCCGGGACTAGCGGGGCTCCCCAAGCAGTACTTC.

This chain joins TRBV4-3 and TRBJ2-1; no firm D call. The CDR3 sequence is 14 residues long. Trimming cost V 0 bases and J 10 bases, with 13 bases left between them. Germline V CDR1 and CDR2: LGHNA, YSLEER. CDR3: CASSQDGVPIEQFF. CDR3 nucleotides: TGCGCCAGCAGCCAAGATGGGGTCCCCATAGAGCAGTTCTTC.

CDR3 coding DNA: TGCGCCAGCAGCCAAGATCCCACAGATGAGGGCTACAATGAGCAGTTCTTC. This encodes CASSQDPTDEGYNEQFF. V and J are TRBV4-3 and TRBJ2-1; TRBD2 is a possible D gene (5 bases). Per the germline V gene, CDR1 is LGHNA and CDR2 is YSLEER. This CDR3 spans 17 amino acids. The V end lost 0 bases, the J end lost 3 bases, and 15 bases lay between the germline ends.

The V call is TRBV9, the J call TRBJ2-7; the D gene is possibly TRBD1 (6 bases). Per germline, CDR1 SGDLS and CDR2 YYNGEE. The CDR3 runs 14 residues. V lost 3 bases and J 2 bases, leaving 12 bases between the germline ends. DNA of the CDR3: TGTGCCAGCAGCGCGGGACACGACGCCTACGAGCAGTACTTC. Protein product: CASSAGHDAYEQYF.

The rearrangement joins TRBV9 to TRBJ1-6, with 7 bases lining up with TRBD1. With 3 bases clipped from V and 0 bases from J, the junction kept 3 bases outside the gene matches. Germline CDR1 and CDR2: SGDLS and YYNGEE. The CDR3 extends over 16 amino acids. The CDR3 DNA reads TGTGCCAGCAGCGCACAGGGGAGCTCCTATAATTCACCCCTCCACTTT. Its protein product is CASSAQGSSYNSPLHF.

The chain links TRBV11-2 to TRBJ1-1; unclear D gene. The CDR3 spans 12 residues. The germline V gene encodes CDR1 SGHAT and CDR2 FQNNGV. Trimming took 7 bases from V and 5 from J, leaving 11 bases between them. The CDR3 DNA follows: TGTGCCAGCAAGTGGGCGCAGACTGAAGCTTTCTTT. Encoded protein: CASKWAQTEAFF.